Below are 13 T cell receptor beta chains sequenced from a single sample in a study of T cell responses to AZD1222 COVID-19 vaccine. Some clones are missing from TCRdb's copy, which holds only in-frame ones; the method was immunoSEQ multiplex PCR. This sample yields just over 150,000 clones, of which 85% to 90% are seen a single time; just over 9% belongs to the top ten. The starting material was peripheral blood, obtained 28 days after the second AZD1222 dose. The receptors stem from an adult who received the AZD1222 COVID-19 vaccine.

The chain employs TRBV3-1 (or the pseudogene TRBV3-2) and TRBJ1-1, with D tentatively TRBD1 (5 bases). Per the germline V gene, CDR1 is LGHDT and CDR2 is YNNKEL (reference sequence). V was cut by 3 bases and J by 0 bases, with 14 bases left in between. The CDR3 has 16 amino acids. The CDR3 DNA sequence: TGTGCCAGCAGCCATGACAGAAGCCCAATGAACACTGAAGCTTTCTTT. Translated: CASSHDRSPMNTEAFF.

This chain uses TRBV28 with TRBJ1-5; D not certain. Looked up from germline, CDR1 is MDHEN and CDR2 is SYDVKM. Trimming left V 2 bases short and J 1 base short, with 6 bases between. The CDR3 sequence is 14 residues long. The CDR3 protein is CASSLLQSNQPQHF. The DNA for the CDR3 is TGTGCCAGCAGTTTACTACAGAGCAATCAGCCCCAGCATTTT.

The sample holds one count of this clone. The chain employs TRBV5-5 and TRBJ2-5; perhaps TRBD2 as D (5 bases). Germline CDR1 SGHKS, CDR2 YYEKEE (reference sequence). Trimming left V 0 bases short and J 4 bases short, with 13 bases between. The CDR3 sequence is 15 residues long. The CDR3 coding sequence is TGTGCCAGCAGCTTGGAAACTACCCGGGGAGAGACCCAGTACTTC. Protein sequence: CASSLETTRGETQYF.

V and J are TRBV3-1 (or the pseudogene TRBV3-2) and TRBJ2-1; D call uncertain. Trimming pared 4 bases from V and 5 bases from J, leaving 15 bases between. The length of the CDR3 is 15 residues. Germline CDR1 is LGHDT and CDR2 is YNNKEL (reference sequence). CDR3 protein: CASSRLQYTNNEQFF. The CDR3 region has the DNA TGTGCCAGCAGCCGACTTCAGTATACCAACAATGAGCAGTTCTTC.

This clone was picked up a small number of times. CDR3 bases: TGTGCCAGCAGCCGTACAGGGGCCGGGGAGCTGTTTTTT. Protein: CASSRTGAGELFF. The chain uses TRBV4-2 and TRBJ2-2, with TRBD1 matching 7 bases. With V trimmed by 4 bases and J by 6 bases, 2 bases remained unmatched. CDR3 length: 13 residues. CDR1 is LGHNA and CDR2 is YNFKEQ in the germline V gene.

The chain links TRBV29-1 to TRBJ1-1; weak D call: TRBD1 (5 bases). CDR3 length equals 13 residues. From germline, CDR1 is SQVTM and CDR2 ANQGSEA. Trimming stripped 7 bases from V and 0 bases from J, with 12 bases between. This CDR3 reads CSGTPGLNTEAFF. The CDR3 DNA reads TGCAGCGGTACCCCGGGGCTGAACACTGAAGCTTTCTTT.

The V gene is TRBV7-3, the J gene TRBJ2-7; D ambiguous. CDR1 SGHTA and CDR2 FQGTGA come from the germline V gene. Trimming removed 4 bases from V and 2 bases from J, with 12 bases in between. This CDR3 contains 14 residues. CDR3 sequence (DNA): TGTGCCAGCAGCTCACTTGAGATGGCCTACGAGCAGTACTTC. Translating gives CASSSLEMAYEQYF.

The chain links TRBV3-1 (or the pseudogene TRBV3-2) to TRBJ1-5; 7 bases are shared with TRBD1. The germline V gene has CDR1 LGHDT and CDR2 YNNKEL (reference sequence). V shed 5 bases and J 6 bases; nucleotides not matched to a gene: 7. The CDR3 has 14 residues. The CDR3 region is CASSSDREGQPQHF. The CDR3 DNA is TGTGCCAGCAGCTCCGACAGGGAGGGTCAGCCCCAGCATTTT.

The chain joins TRBV10-3 to TRBJ2-1; 8 bases align to TRBD2. J was trimmed by 0 bases and V by 10 bases; bases with no gene match: 8. The germline gives CDR1 ENHRY, CDR2 SYGVKD. CDR3 size: 15 residues. The CDR3 DNA is TGTGCCACCGATAAGCGGGAGCCCTCCTACAATGAGCAGTTCTTC. Amino acid sequence: CATDKREPSYNEQFF.

CDR3 loop: CASSRGADDYNEQFF. In DNA form, the CDR3 reads TGTGCCAGCAGCCGCGGAGCGGACGACTACAATGAGCAGTTCTTC. This chain links TRBV5-8 with TRBJ2-1; D is perhaps TRBD2 (5 bases). The V gene's germline CDR1 is SGHTS and CDR2 YDEGEE. This CDR3 has 15 residues. Trimming removed 4 bases from V and 3 bases from J, with 14 bases in between.

The rearrangement joins TRBV5-1 to TRBJ2-2, with D perhaps matching TRBD2 (6 bases). This CDR3 comprises 15 residues. Germline V gene sequence: CDR1 SGHRS, CDR2 YFSETQ. The V end was cut by 0 bases, the J end by 7 bases, with 13 bases between. The CDR3 region has the DNA TGCGCCAGCAGCTTGGTCTTCGGGCGGGGCGGGGAGCTGTTTTTT. This sequence encodes CASSLVFGRGGELFF.

The chain has TRBV5-1 and TRBJ2-1, with 10 bases aligning to TRBD2. V lost 0 bases and J lost 9; bases outside the gene matches: 9. The CDR3 sequence is 16 residues long. From germline, CDR1 is SGHRS and CDR2 YFSETQ. CDR3 residues: CASSLAGLAGDVEQFF. The CDR3 DNA is TGCGCCAGCAGCTTGGCCGGGCTAGCGGGAGATGTTGAGCAGTTCTTC.

This chain uses TRBV7-2 with TRBJ2-1; the match to TRBD2 covers 7 bases. V shed 1 base and J 7 bases; nucleotides not matched to a gene: 7. Germline CDR1 is SGHTA and CDR2 is FQGNSA. The CDR3 spans 15 residues. The CDR3 loop is CASSLDGGSINEQFF. The CDR3 DNA reads as TGTGCCAGCAGCTTAGACGGCGGGAGTATAAATGAGCAGTTCTTC.